The present T cell receptor beta chain was sequenced within a study of shared clonotypes between healthy human individuals. About the research overall: The study used three CD4 naive, three CD4 memory, two CD8 naive and one CD8 memory plate per donor.

Assay used: immunoSEQ multiplex PCR; TCRdb lists only in-frame clones, some missing. The sample lists about a million clones; roughly 80% were seen once. The CDR3 spans 14 residues. Looked up from germline, CDR1 is MDHEN and CDR2 is SYDVKM. Trimming pared 4 bases from V and 2 bases from J, leaving 11 bases between. The chain uses TRBV28 and TRBJ2-5; the D gene is possibly TRBD2 (5 bases). This clonotype originated in a man younger than 35 in good health. Some clones in this sample may be carry-over from other donors' samples. Input material: memory CD4+ T cells from PBMCs. Subset defined: CD45RA-negative fraction. CDR3 sequence reads: CASSWAGGQETQYF. CDR3 DNA sequence: TGTGCCAGCAGTTGGGCCGGCGGGCAAGAGACCCAGTACTTC.